The 22 T cell receptor beta chains presented below share a single source sample, sequenced in a study of T cell responses to AZD1222 COVID-19 vaccine. Assay: immunoSEQ multiplex PCR; the TCRdb copy retains only in-frame clones and omits some. The sample lists more than 100,000 clones, more than 75% seen once, with roughly a tenth in the top ten. Sequencing was performed on peripheral blood, taken on day 0 of AZD1222 vaccination. These receptors all stem from an adult in good health.

The chain employs TRBV5-4 and TRBJ2-2, with no clear D. Germline V gene sequence: CDR1 SGHNT, CDR2 YYREEE (reference sequence). Trimming removed 4 bases from V and 3 bases from J, with 7 bases in between. The CDR3 is 13 amino acids. This CDR3 is CASSPDYTGELFF. The CDR3 DNA follows: TGTGCCAGCAGCCCTGACTACACCGGGGAGCTGTTTTTT.

V and J are TRBV5-1 and TRBJ1-3, with 9 bases fitting TRBD1. The CDR3 spans 15 residues. Germline V gene lookup returns CDR1 SGHRS and CDR2 YFSETQ. Germline trimming cut 4 bases from V and 3 bases from J; bases unmatched to any gene: 5. This chain's CDR3 is CASSTTGGSGNTIYF. CDR3 in DNA: TGCGCCAGCAGCACGACAGGGGGAAGTGGAAACACCATATATTTT.

The CDR3 sequence: CAWSVPGGAFF. CDR3 sequence (DNA): TGTGCCTGGAGTGTACCCGGGGGAGCTTTCTTT. The chain joins TRBV30 to TRBJ1-1; perhaps TRBD1 as D (5 bases). The CDR3 contains 11 residues. From germline, CDR1 is GTSNPN and CDR2 SVGIG (reference sequence). The V and J ends lost 0 bases and 10 bases respectively, with 9 bases between them.

V and J are TRBV7-8 and TRBJ1-1; the D gene is possibly TRBD1 (5 bases). The germline V gene encodes CDR1 SGHVS and CDR2 FQNEAQ. Between the trimmed V and J ends, which lost 1 base and 0 bases, there was a span of 12 bases. This CDR3 is 16 amino acids long. CDR3 nucleotides: TGTGCCAGCAGCTTAGAGGTGGCAGGGATGAACACTGAAGCTTTCTTT. As protein: CASSLEVAGMNTEAFF.

The chain joins TRBV10-2 to TRBJ2-7; 12 bases fit TRBD1. Germline V gene lookup returns CDR1 WSHSY and CDR2 SAAADI. Unmatched junction bases numbered 3, after V lost 2 bases and J lost 7 bases. The CDR3 loop spans 14 amino acids. CDR3 sequence (DNA): TGCGCCAGCAGTGAGAGGGACAGGGGGCTTGAGCAGTACTTC. Amino acid sequence: CASSERDRGLEQYF.

The chain carries TRBV6-5 and TRBJ2-1; 8 nucleotides line up with TRBD1. The junction had 4 bases not matched to a gene; V was cut back by 6 bases and J by 0 bases. Germline V gives CDR1 MNHEY, CDR2 SVGAGI. The CDR3 sequence is 15 residues long. In DNA form, the CDR3 reads TGTGCCAGCAGACAGGGGGGCAGCTCCTACAATGAGCAGTTCTTC. Encoded protein: CASRQGGSSYNEQFF.

The chain joins TRBV18 to TRBJ2-7; TRBD2 matches at 7 bases. The V gene's germline CDR1 is KGHSH and CDR2 LQKENI. The CDR3 is 14 amino acids. V shed 3 bases, J shed 3 bases, and the junction held 5 bases outside the gene matches. CDR3 loop: CASSPASGFYEQYF. The CDR3 region has the DNA TGTGCCAGCTCACCGGCTAGCGGATTCTACGAGCAGTACTTC.

The gene calls are TRBV27 and TRBJ2-3; 7 bases align to TRBD2. After removal of 6 bases from V and 0 bases from J, the junction contained 12 bases not matched to a gene. This CDR3 contains 17 residues. CDR1 and CDR2 (germline): MNHEY, SMNVEV (reference sequence). The CDR3 DNA reads TGTGCCAGCAGGCGTACCCTTCTAGCGGATAGCACAGATACGCAGTATTTT. It specifies CASRRTLLADSTDTQYF.

The chain combines TRBV3-1 (or the pseudogene TRBV3-2) with TRBJ2-7; TRBD1 might be the D (5 bases). CDR1 and CDR2 from the germline V gene are LGHDT and YNNKEL (reference sequence). This CDR3 has 14 amino acids. With 2 bases removed from V and 2 bases from J, the gap between germline ends came to 10 bases. CDR3 sequence reads: CASSQFTGPYEQYF. The CDR3 DNA follows: TGTGCCAGCAGCCAATTTACAGGACCCTACGAGCAGTACTTC.

The chain employs TRBV15 and TRBJ2-7, with a tentative D call TRBD2 (7 bases). This CDR3 contains 16 residues. Germline V gene sequence: CDR1 LNHNV, CDR2 YYDKDF (reference sequence). The ends were cut back, 0 bases at V and 5 bases at J, with 17 bases in the middle. The CDR3 nucleotides read TGTGCCACCAGCAGAGATCTCGGGGGCGCGGGGGACGAGCAGTACTTC. Amino acids: CATSRDLGGAGDEQYF.

The chain is built from TRBV5-1 and TRBJ2-3; no firm D call. CDR1 SGHRS and CDR2 YFSETQ come from the germline V gene. The CDR3 has 12 amino acids. V lost 2 bases, J lost 6 bases, and 7 bases lay in between. CDR3 sequence reads: CASSFITDTQYF. The CDR3 DNA is TGCGCCAGCAGCTTTATTACGGATACGCAGTATTTT.

V and J are TRBV2 and TRBJ2-3; TRBD2 agrees at 9 bases. V was pared by 2 bases and J by 2 bases, with 2 bases of the junction left unmatched. Germline V CDR1 and CDR2: SNHLY, FYNNEI. The CDR3 has 15 amino acids. CDR3 sequence: CASSELAGHTDTQYF. CDR3 sequence (DNA): TGTGCCAGCAGTGAACTAGCGGGGCACACAGATACGCAGTATTTT.

This clone was recorded only once. The gene calls are TRBV19 and TRBJ1-4; 7 bases agree with TRBD1. This CDR3 has 14 residues. V lost 5 bases and J lost 5; bases outside the gene matches: 5. The germline CDR1 and CDR2 sequences are LNHDA and SQIVND (reference sequence). The DNA of the CDR3 is TGTGCCAGTAGTCGGGACAGACCGAATGAAAAACTGTTTTTT. Its translation: CASSRDRPNEKLFF.

The V call is TRBV5-1, the J call TRBJ1-1; D possibly corresponds to TRBD1 (5 bases). In germline, CDR1 is SGHRS, CDR2 YFSETQ. Trimming took off 2 bases at V and 4 bases at J, with 9 bases between the two ends. The CDR3 has 13 residues. The CDR3 sequence is CASSFAQGTEAFF. DNA for the CDR3: TGCGCCAGCAGCTTCGCCCAGGGCACTGAAGCTTTCTTT.

The gene calls are TRBV27 and TRBJ2-7, with a possible D match to TRBD2 (6 bases). This CDR3 is 15 amino acids long. CDR1 and CDR2 (germline): MNHEY, SMNVEV (reference sequence). Trimming pared 2 bases from V and 2 bases from J, leaving 13 bases between. The CDR3 protein is CASSLRGLNTYEQYF. The CDR3, as DNA: TGTGCCAGCAGTTTAAGAGGACTAAATACCTACGAGCAGTACTTC.

This chain connects TRBV19 to TRBJ2-1; 15 bases align to TRBD2. With 4 bases clipped from V and 7 bases from J, the junction kept 5 bases outside the gene matches. Germline assignment: CDR1 LNHDA and CDR2 SQIVND (reference sequence). The CDR3 extends over 16 amino acids. The CDR3, as DNA: TGTGCCAGTAGTAAACGGACTAGCGGGAGGGAAAATGAGCAGTTCTTC. Translating gives CASSKRTSGRENEQFF.

The chain carries TRBV9 and TRBJ1-2; D may be TRBD1 (5 bases). Germline loops: CDR1 SGDLS, CDR2 YYNGEE. The CDR3 has 14 residues. V lost 5 bases, J lost 4 bases, and 15 bases lay in between. The CDR3 loop is CASSPDGTLYGYTF. CDR3 nucleotides: TGTGCCAGCAGTCCGGACGGGACCCTCTATGGCTACACCTTC.

CDR3 amino acids: CASSNGLAGNTGELFF. The CDR3 DNA reads TGTGCCAGCAGCAACGGACTAGCGGGGAACACCGGGGAGCTGTTTTTT. This sequence joins TRBV4-2 and TRBJ2-2; 11 bases fit TRBD2. The CDR3 has 16 amino acids. The V segment lost 5 bases and the J segment 1 base; nucleotides outside the gene matches: 3. Germline CDR1 is LGHNA and CDR2 is YNFKEQ.

The chain employs TRBV12-3 or TRBV12-4 and TRBJ1-5; D gene unclear. Trimming pared 5 bases from V and 5 bases from J, leaving 10 bases between. The CDR3 is 13 residues long. For the CDR3, the DNA is TGTGCCAGCAGTCCCCAGCAGGATCAGCCCCAGCATTTT. Translation gives CASSPQQDQPQHF.

The rearrangement joins TRBV11-2 to TRBJ2-7; tentative D call: TRBD2 (5 bases). CDR1 and CDR2 from the germline V gene are SGHAT and FQNNGV. Trimming cost V 1 base and J 7 bases, with 14 bases left between them. The CDR3 runs to 14 residues. This CDR3 is CASSLVPLAVEQYF. The CDR3 region has the DNA TGTGCCAGCAGCTTAGTCCCCCTAGCCGTTGAGCAGTACTTC.

V usage is TRBV9 and J usage is TRBJ1-2; unclear D gene. Trimming cost V 0 bases and J 2 bases, with 5 bases left between them. This CDR3 is 13 amino acids long. CDR1 is SGDLS, CDR2 YYNGEE, per germline. The CDR3 nucleotides are TGTGCCAGCAGCGTAGACAGCAACTATGGCTACACCTTC. It yields the protein CASSVDSNYGYTF.

The chain combines TRBV9 with TRBJ2-5, with a tentative D call TRBD2 (6 bases). Germline V gene data show CDR1 as SGDLS and CDR2 as YYNGEE. The CDR3 covers 17 residues. V lost 0 bases and J lost 4, with 19 bases in between. The DNA of the CDR3 is TGTGCCAGCAGCGTAGGGACGGGAGTACTCTTCGGAGAGACCCAGTACTTC. This codes for CASSVGTGVLFGETQYF. The full variable domain, with the rest looked up from reference TRBV9 and TRBJ2-5, is DSGVTQTPKHLITATGQRVTLRCSPRSGDLSVYWYQQSLDQGLQFLIQYYNGEERAKGNILERFSAQQFPDLHSELNLSSLELGDSALYFCASSVGTGVLFGETQYFGPGTRLLVL.